These T cell receptor beta chains were read from a single sample in a study of regulatory T cells in long-lasting Graves disease. TCRdb re-derived calls from the multiplex PCR reads in MiXCR, one entry per CDR3 protein. This sample yields hundreds of thousands of distinct CDR3 sequences, of which 15% to 17% are seen a single time; 20% to 25% belongs to the top ten. This specimen was peripheral blood mononuclear cells (PBMCs), taken at new diagnosis, from a patient treated with antithyroid drugs. The source of these receptors is a female donor with Graves disease. CDR3s leave out the opening cysteine and the closing phenylalanine or tryptophan. Fields, in order: J gene, clone size, V gene, CDR3 protein. A clone size is listed for some rows: how often the clone was seen (once, few, many), or a class if it is expanded.

>TRBJ1-2|many|TRBV9
ASSVDSQQGLNYGYT
>TRBJ1-4|many|TRBV5-5
AGSLMGVDEKLF
>TRBJ1-1|many|TRBV29-1
SATRDRDFVF
>TRBJ1-1|-|TRBV11-2
ASSLDLGGNTEAF
>TRBJ2-1|many|TRBV7-3
ASSLTGGLQF
>TRBJ1-4|-|TRBV7-9
ASSISGTRRGNEKLF
>TRBJ2-1|once|TRBV11-3
ASSLTEDDEQF
>TRBJ1-2|few|TRBV5-1
ASSLAEEGSYGYT
>TRBJ1-2|-|TRBV10-3
AIRDRGRSEGYGYT
>TRBJ2-3|many|TRBV12-3/TRBV12-4
ASIPQGYTQY
>TRBJ2-7|-|TRBV7-9
ASSSLGIGTYEQY
>TRBJ1-5|-|TRBV10-3
AISGGRSGGNQPQH
>TRBJ2-7|many|TRBV20-1
SARRQGLEQY
>TRBJ2-1|few|TRBV5-4
ASSDTGNEQF
>TRBJ1-1|many|TRBV20-1
SASWGQWRVTEAF
>TRBJ2-6|-|TRBV6-5
ASSYSTGVGLSGANVLT
>TRBJ1-1|-|TRBV30
AWSVGWGVPEAF
>TRBJ2-1|many|TRBV7-2
ASSSLARSSGEQF
>TRBJ2-2|-|TRBV19
ASSGGGNTGELF
>TRBJ1-6|many|TRBV7-3
ASSLQGPNSPLH
>TRBJ2-7|many|TRBV7-2
ASSRRASAYEQY
>TRBJ2-2|many|TRBV7-9
ASSLEGTGELF
>TRBJ2-2|few|TRBV11-2
ASSLVGTGANTGELF
>TRBJ1-4|-|TRBV7-6
ASSRTGQGEKLF
>TRBJ1-2|many|TRBV2
ASSESLGDTIGYT
>TRBJ1-5|many|TRBV12-3/TRBV12-4
ASTPPGVDQPQH
>TRBJ2-2|many|TRBV20-1
SASPRLGYTGELF
>TRBJ2-2|-|TRBV6-5
ASSYSGGLGGELF
>TRBJ1-4|many|TRBV2
ALRPQAEEKLF
>TRBJ1-4|few|TRBV12-3/TRBV12-4
ASSLGPPGQGAEKLF
>TRBJ1-6|many|TRBV27
ASSPYWGSGSPLH
>TRBJ2-3|many|TRBV27
ASSFRETTRGDTQY
>TRBJ2-2|few|TRBV6-1
ASRPTGTGELF
>TRBJ2-5|few|TRBV2
ASSVPLAGTKETQY
>TRBJ2-7|few|TRBV27
ASSLKGTSGSRGHGVEQY
>TRBJ1-4|once|TRBV7-9
ASSHLRGPNEKLF
>TRBJ1-1|many|TRBV4-2
ASSRTGGQVGAS
>TRBJ2-4|many|TRBV10-2
ASSDDRNIQY
>TRBJ2-1|-|TRBV28
ASSPGLAGAWEQF
>TRBJ1-1|-|TRBV7-9
ASRGATGSTEAF